Presented here are 17 T cell receptor beta chains from one specimen sequenced in a study of T cells in Graves' hyperthyroidism and ophthalmopathy. RNA transcripts gave rise to amplified TCR beta CDR3 regions. During a first-round RT-PCR of the TCR CDR3, the HTBI primer set was used. TCRdb reprocessed the multiplex PCR reads with MiXCR, giving one entry per CDR3 protein. Among about 740,000 distinct CDR3 sequences, 12% to 15% were seen once, and the ten largest hold around 9.6%. Sequencing was done on a sample of blood. The origin of the receptors is a woman aged 18-30 years with Graves' hyperthyroidism.

This clonotype was seen at least ten times. V is TRBV7-9 and J is TRBJ2-1; perhaps TRBD2 as D (5 bases). The germline V and J ends were trimmed by 2 bases and 3 bases, with 20 bases remaining between them. CDR3 length: 18 amino acids. Germline CDR1 is SEHNR and CDR2 is FQNEAQ (reference sequence). In nucleotides, the CDR3 is TGTGCCAGCAGCTTACTCCGCTCGGGATACCCAATCTACAATGAGCAGTTCTTC. Amino acids: CASSLLRSGYPIYNEQFF.

The chain combines TRBV5-1 with TRBJ2-7, with 7 bases identical to TRBD2. Germline V gene lookup returns CDR1 SGHRS and CDR2 YFSETQ. The V gene end was trimmed by 6 bases and the J gene end by 4 bases; junction bases not matched to a gene: 10. The CDR3 has 14 residues. In DNA, the CDR3 is TGCGCCAGCACCTATGGCGGGAGAACTTACGAGCAGTACTTC. Encoded protein: CASTYGGRTYEQYF.

The V and J genes are TRBV20-1 and TRBJ1-2; 8 nucleotides line up with TRBD1. This CDR3 is built from 15 residues. CDR1 DFQATT and CDR2 SNEGSKA come from the germline V gene (reference sequence). V was pared by 2 bases and J by 3 bases, with 8 bases of the junction left unmatched. Written as DNA, the CDR3 is TGCAGTGCTAGATCCCTGACAGGGGAACACTATGGCTACACCTTC. This encodes CSARSLTGEHYGYTF.

Ten or more counts support this clonotype. The chain combines TRBV28 with TRBJ2-3; 7 bases agree with TRBD2. Germline V gene lookup returns CDR1 MDHEN and CDR2 SYDVKM. This CDR3 has 15 residues. Unmatched junction bases numbered 8, after V lost 5 bases and J lost 3 bases. CDR3 bases: TGTGCCAGCAGTCCTTGGGGTAGCGGGACAGATACGCAGTATTTT. Residues: CASSPWGSGTDTQYF.

This clonotype showed up just a few times. The chain joins TRBV19 to TRBJ1-5; D is unresolved. The CDR3 has 14 amino acids. Trimming took off 5 bases at V and 5 bases at J, with 13 bases between the two ends. CDR1 and CDR2 from the germline V gene are LNHDA and SQIVND (reference sequence). CDR3 residues: CASSFPGSYQPQHF. The CDR3 DNA reads TGTGCCAGTAGTTTTCCGGGCTCCTATCAGCCCCAGCATTTT.

This clonotype was counted a few times. The rearrangement links TRBV7-9 to TRBJ2-1; 10 bases line up with TRBD2. CDR3 length equals 17 residues. Germline trimming cut 5 bases from V and 0 bases from J; bases unmatched to any gene: 7. Germline V lookup: CDR1 SEHNR, CDR2 FQNEAQ (reference sequence). The DNA of the CDR3 is TGTGCCAGCAGCCGACTAGCGGGTCCTTACTCCTACAATGAGCAGTTCTTC. Protein product: CASSRLAGPYSYNEQFF.

This sequence joins TRBV12-5 and TRBJ2-1; D may be TRBD1 (5 bases). The CDR3 covers 14 residues. V gave up 7 bases and J gave up 6 bases, with 16 bases separating them. Looked up from germline, CDR1 is LGHNT and CDR2 is FRNRAP. The CDR3 bases are TGTGCTAGTGCCCCAGGGCTCACCCGCAATGAGCAGTTCTTC. Protein sequence: CASAPGLTRNEQFF. The full variable domain, rest sourced from reference TRBV12-5 and TRBJ2-1, is DARVTQTPRHKVTEMGQEVTMRCQPILGHNTVFWYRQTMMQGLELLAYFRNRAPLDDSGMPKDRFSAEMPDATLATLKIQPSEPRDSAVYFCASAPGLTRNEQFFGPGTRLTVL.

This clonotype was recorded many times. The rearrangement uses TRBV10-2 and TRBJ1-2, with D possibly being TRBD1 (5 bases). The CDR3 runs 12 residues. The germline CDR1 and CDR2 sequences are WSHSY and SAAADI. Trimming left V 7 bases short and J 2 bases short, with 8 bases between. The CDR3 bases are TGCGCCAGCACGGACAACAACTATGGCTACACCTTC. It codes for CASTDNNYGYTF.

The rearrangement links TRBV5-4 to TRBJ2-1, with TRBD2 identical over 14 bases. The CDR3 loop spans 18 amino acids. Trimming took 5 bases from V and 2 from J; bases not matched to a gene: 9. In germline, CDR1 is SGHNT, CDR2 YYREEE (reference sequence). The CDR3 loop is CASSYGTSGSPAYNEQFF. The CDR3 DNA sequence: TGTGCCAGCAGTTACGGGACTAGCGGGAGTCCCGCCTACAATGAGCAGTTCTTC.

On this clonotype itself: With a much larger clone just one base away, this may be a read error. The chain is built from TRBV3-1 and TRBJ1-4; maybe TRBD1 (5 bases). V was trimmed by 3 bases and J by 7 bases, leaving 18 bases between them. Germline loops: CDR1 LGHDT, CDR2 YNNKEL (reference sequence). CDR3 length equals 16 residues. The CDR3 reads CASSHTPRTRSEKLFF. For the CDR3, the DNA is TGTGCCAGCAGCCACACCCCGAGGACAAGGAGTGAAAAACTGTTTTTT. The whole variable domain, filled in from reference TRBV3-1 and TRBJ1-4, reads DTAVSQTPKYLVTQMGNDKSIKCEQNLGHDTMYWYKQDSKKFLKIMFSYNNKELIINETVPNRFSPKSPDKAHLNLHINSLELGDSAVYFCASSHTPRTRSEKLFFGSGTQLSVL.

This clonotype was found a few times. The chain joins TRBV3-1 to TRBJ2-2; TRBD2 matches 12 bases. V lost 4 bases to trimming and J lost 5 bases; unmatched junction nucleotides: 14. CDR3 size: 19 residues. Germline loops: CDR1 LGHDT, CDR2 YNNKEL (reference sequence). The CDR3 bases are TGTGCCAGCAGCCCTCGGGCCTCTAGCGGGAGGGTGTCGACCGGGGAGCTGTTTTTT. It yields the protein CASSPRASSGRVSTGELFF. The full variable domain, rest sourced from reference TRBV3-1 and TRBJ2-2, is DTAVSQTPKYLVTQMGNDKSIKCEQNLGHDTMYWYKQDSKKFLKIMFSYNNKELIINETVPNRFSPKSPDKAHLNLHINSLELGDSAVYFCASSPRASSGRVSTGELFFGEGSRLTVL.

With regard to this clonotype: A much larger clone lies a single base off, so this may be a read error. The V and J genes are TRBV6-5 and TRBJ1-6, with D hard to call. The germline CDR1 and CDR2 sequences are MNHEY and SVGAGI. This CDR3 region has 14 residues. The CDR3 DNA reads TGTGCCCGCAGTTACTTCGCAGCAAATTCACCCCTCCACTTT. Protein product: CARSYFAANSPLHF.

The J gene is TRBJ2-4, the V gene TRBV28; TRBD2 aligns across 7 bases. CDR3 length: 15 amino acids. The germline V gene encodes CDR1 MDHEN and CDR2 SYDVKM. J gave up 1 base and V 5 bases, and 5 bases lay outside the gene matches. CDR3 DNA: TGTGCCAGCAGTCCTCTGGGGGGGGCCAAAAACATTCAGTACTTC. It specifies CASSPLGGAKNIQYF.

This clonotype was observed at least ten times. V gene TRBV13 combines with J gene TRBJ2-1; D possibly matches TRBD1 or TRBD2 (5 bases each). The CDR3 runs to 14 residues. Germline V gene sequence: CDR1 PRHDT, CDR2 FYEKMQ (reference sequence). V lost 4 bases and J 5 bases, leaving 12 bases between the germline ends. The CDR3 protein is CASSSPGRHNEQFF. CDR3 DNA sequence: TGTGCCAGCAGCTCCCCGGGACGGCACAATGAGCAGTTCTTC.

Ten or more counts support this clonotype. The chain carries TRBV7-9 and TRBJ2-3; no firm D call. There are 14 residues in the CDR3. V gave up 1 base and J gave up 4 bases, with 9 bases separating them. CDR1 and CDR2 from the germline V gene are SEHNR and FQNEAQ (reference sequence). CDR3: CASSLGHGPDTQYF. CDR3 nucleotides: TGTGCCAGCAGCTTAGGTCACGGACCAGATACGCAGTATTTT.

Many counts were recorded for this clonotype. The CDR3 reads CSARGVATDTQYF. In nucleotides, the CDR3 is TGCAGTGCTAGAGGCGTCGCCACAGATACGCAGTATTTT. The V call is TRBV20-1, the J call TRBJ2-3; no firm D call. Trimming shortened V by 1 base and J by 2 bases, and 7 bases separated the two germline ends. The germline V gene encodes CDR1 DFQATT and CDR2 SNEGSKA (reference sequence). This CDR3 comprises 13 residues.

A few counts support this clonotype. V and J are TRBV7-9 and TRBJ1-2, with D unresolved. The germline V and J ends were trimmed by 1 base and 6 bases, with 9 bases remaining between them. This CDR3 comprises 13 residues. CDR1 and CDR2 (germline): SEHNR, FQNEAQ (reference sequence). CDR3 nucleotide sequence: TGTGCCAGCAGCTTAGGTCAGGACCATGGCTACACCTTC. This gives the protein CASSLGQDHGYTF.